This T cell receptor beta chain was observed in a study of T cells after yellow fever vaccination. Study information: When fractions had low cell numbers, they were prepared with SMART-Seq v4 Ultra Low Input.

The sample holds a few counts of this clonotype. Its antigen remains unidentified. It was through 5'RACE template switching that TCR cDNA was made, with a universal primer site and UMIs added. In TCRdb, the 5' RACE reads were re-called with MiXCR into one record per CDR3 protein. The sample shows under 200,000 distinct CDR3 sequences, about 7% of them seen only once. Points from the study as a whole: Among all clonotypes, a small share was observed in both CD4 and CD8 compartments.

The CDR3 contains 14 residues. Trimming at V came to 5 bases and at J to 5 bases, leaving 4 bases not matched to a gene. Germline CDR1 is SNHLY and CDR2 is FYNNEI. The source of this sequence is a man between 18 and 29 years old who received the YFV17D yellow fever vaccine. The rearrangement uses TRBV2 and TRBJ2-5, with 11 bases that match TRBD2. Sequencing used CD4+ T cells sorted from PBMCs, obtained about 5 days after the first yellow fever vaccination. CDR3 region: CASSKTSGEETQYF. The CDR3 DNA is TGTGCCAGCAGTAAGACTAGCGGGGAGGAGACCCAGTACTTC.